The 16 T cell receptor beta chains in this list originate from one sample, sequenced in a study of T-cell memory formation after mild COVID-19. TCRdb re-analysed the 5' RACE reads in MiXCR, keeping a single row per CDR3 protein. The table records hundreds of thousands of distinct CDR3 sequences, around a fifth of them present only once. The sequenced sample consisted of PBMCs or a T cell subset sorted from them (not recorded which). Receptor source: a man aged 18 to 29 who had mild COVID-19 (a few samples of this study predate the infection). Cell type and time point are not known.

This clonotype was recorded a few times. The CDR3 protein is CAISIAGANVLTF. CDR3 DNA: TGTGCCATCAGTATAGCTGGGGCCAACGTCCTGACTTTC. V usage is TRBV10-3 and J usage is TRBJ2-6; no firm D call. V lost 5 bases and J 2 bases, leaving 4 bases between the germline ends. This CDR3 is 13 amino acids long. The germline CDR1 and CDR2 sequences are ENHRY and SYGVKD.

This sequence joins TRBV20-1 and TRBJ2-3, with 11 nucleotides matching TRBD2. The CDR3 is 14 amino acids. Germline CDR1 DFQATT, CDR2 SNEGSKA (reference sequence). V lost 5 bases and J lost 6; bases outside the gene matches: 7. The CDR3 loop is CSASISGGADTQYF. The CDR3 DNA is TGCAGTGCTTCTATTAGCGGGGGGGCTGATACGCAGTATTTT.

This chain connects TRBV28 to TRBJ2-7, with D possibly matching TRBD1 (6 bases). From germline, CDR1 is MDHEN and CDR2 SYDVKM. There are 13 residues in the CDR3. V dropped 6 bases and J dropped 1 base, with 10 bases sitting between them. CDR3 in DNA: TGTGCCAGCAGCGGGACACGATCCTACGAGCAGTACGTC. Encoded protein: CASSGTRSYEQYV.

The chain has TRBV24-1 and TRBJ2-2, with D perhaps matching TRBD2 (5 bases). The V end was cut by 9 bases, the J end by 1 base, with 8 bases between. The CDR3 runs to 13 residues. CDR1 and CDR2 (germline): KGHDR, SFDVKD. For the CDR3, the DNA is TGTGCCACCGAACTAGAGAACACCGGGGAGCTGTTTTTT. It yields the protein CATELENTGELFF.

This chain uses TRBV27 with TRBJ2-3, with 13 bases lining up with TRBD2. The CDR3 length is 15 residues. The ends lost 8 bases at V and 5 bases at J; junction bases unmatched: 7. The V gene's germline CDR1 is MNHEY and CDR2 SMNVEV (reference sequence). The CDR3 sequence is CASAGRLAGGDTQYF. The CDR3 region has the DNA TGTGCCAGCGCAGGGAGACTAGCGGGGGGAGATACGCAGTATTTT.

Only a few counts were recorded for this clonotype. The chain recombines TRBV7-9 with TRBJ2-5; 8 bases align to TRBD1. This CDR3 has 13 amino acids. CDR1 and CDR2 from the germline V gene are SEHNR and FQNEAQ (reference sequence). For the CDR3, the DNA is TGTGCAGGCCGCGGACAGGGCCAAGAGACCCAGTACTTC. Translated: CAGRGQGQETQYF.

This clonotype was picked up many times. The chain is built from TRBV6-6 and TRBJ2-3; no clear D. This CDR3 comprises 14 residues. V was shortened by 4 bases and J by 2 bases, with 10 bases between the two germline ends. From germline, CDR1 is MNHNY and CDR2 SVGAGI (reference sequence). The CDR3 loop reads CASSLASPTDTQYF. The DNA of the CDR3 is TGTGCCAGCAGTTTGGCCTCTCCCACAGATACGCAGTATTTT.

This clonotype was detected once. The chain uses TRBV6-2 or TRBV6-3 and TRBJ2-7, with a weak D call TRBD2 (5 bases). Trimming removed 8 bases at V and 2 bases at J, with 16 bases between. CDR1 is MNHEY and CDR2 is SVGEGT in the germline V gene. This CDR3 spans 14 amino acids. The CDR3 loop is CASSFPGGPYEQYF. DNA of the CDR3: TGTGCCAGCTCCTTTCCAGGAGGACCCTACGAGCAGTACTTC.

The chain employs TRBV27 and TRBJ2-1; TRBD1 matches 9 bases. Germline-derived CDR1 and CDR2 are MNHEY and SMNVEV (reference sequence). V trimming: 5 bases; J trimming: 4 bases; junction bases outside the gene matches: 6. The CDR3 has 15 amino acids. Written as DNA, the CDR3 is TGTGCCAGCAGTCTAGGGACAGGGCAGTACAATGAGCAGTTCTTC. Residues: CASSLGTGQYNEQFF.

V and J are TRBV6-5 and TRBJ1-1; weak D call: TRBD1 (5 bases). The CDR3 contains 13 residues. V shed 8 bases and J shed 0 bases, with 10 bases lying between them. Germline CDR1 MNHEY, CDR2 SVGAGI. CDR3 in amino acids: CASHGTVNTEAFF. CDR3 sequence (DNA): TGTGCCAGCCACGGGACGGTGAACACTGAAGCTTTCTTT.

The rearrangement joins TRBV6-2 or TRBV6-3 to TRBJ2-7; either TRBD1 or TRBD2 may supply D (6 bases each). Germline-derived CDR1 and CDR2 are MNHEY and SVGEGT. The CDR3 runs 16 residues. V was clipped by 7 bases and J by 6 bases, with 25 bases between them. CDR3 in amino acids: CASTPRGRGRTGEQYF. The CDR3 DNA follows: TGTGCCAGCACCCCCCGTGGTCGGGGGCGTACCGGCGAGCAGTACTTC.

This rearrangement joins TRBV10-3 to TRBJ2-7; no definite D call. V was shortened by 8 bases and J by 4 bases, with 12 bases between the two germline ends. Per the germline V gene, CDR1 is ENHRY and CDR2 is SYGVKD. This CDR3 spans 12 amino acids. CDR3 region: CAIGAGVYEQYV. For the CDR3, the DNA is TGTGCCATCGGTGCAGGAGTATACGAGCAGTACGTC.

The chain joins TRBV7-2 to TRBJ2-1, with TRBD2 identical over 7 bases. Looked up from germline, CDR1 is SGHTA and CDR2 is FQGNSA. The CDR3 extends over 13 amino acids. The CDR3 spells CATGGGSYNEQFF. CDR3 nucleotide sequence: TGTGCTACTGGCGGGGGCTCCTACAATGAGCAGTTCTTC. Complete variable domain (other parts from reference TRBV7-2 and TRBJ2-1): GAGVSQSPSNKVTEKGKDVELRCDPISGHTALYWYRQSLGQGLEFLIYFQGNSAPDKSGLPSDRFSAERTGGSVSTLTIQRTQQEDSAVYLCATGGGSYNEQFFGPGTRLTVL.

The genes are TRBV6-5 and TRBJ2-1; TRBD2 matches 8 bases. Looked up from germline, CDR1 is MNHEY and CDR2 is SVGAGI. This CDR3 contains 18 residues. The V and J ends lost 6 bases and 8 bases, in that order; junction bases with no gene match: 21. CDR3 nucleotides: TGTGCCAGCAGCCCGACCCCCTTAGCGGGGACTATCGGCGATGAGCAGTTCTTC. Residues: CASSPTPLAGTIGDEQFF.

This clonotype was picked up a small number of times. CDR3 region: CASSQDRGNYGYTF. The CDR3 DNA reads TGTGCCAGCAGCCAGGACAGGGGAAACTATGGCTACACCTTC. V and J are TRBV5-6 and TRBJ1-2, with TRBD1 identical over 9 bases. The J segment lost 2 bases and the V segment lost 4 bases, leaving 3 bases of the junction unmatched. CDR1 is SGHDT, CDR2 YYEEEE, per germline. The length of the CDR3 is 14 residues.

This clonotype was recorded a few times. The V and J genes are TRBV12-3 or TRBV12-4 and TRBJ2-5; the D is unclear. The CDR3 length is 11 residues. Trimming left V 7 bases short and J 5 bases short, with 8 bases between. The CDR3 DNA reads TGTGCCAGCACCGGGCAGGAGACCCAGTACTTC. Translated, it gives CASTGQETQYF.